One TCR beta chain is described in this entry. This sample was included in a study of blood T cell repertoires in COVID-19. About the research overall: Material from acute and convalescent COVID-19 was sourced from the United States, Italy and Spain. In each case, the material was cDNA or gDNA derived from T cells, B-cell-depleted T cells, or PBMCs.

V was pared by 7 bases and J by 1 base, with 11 bases between. This CDR3 contains 12 residues. Germline V gives CDR1 SQVTM, CDR2 ANQGSEA. Authors' data handling: How many nucleated cells were present was estimated from reference gene primer amplification. This table comes from immunoSEQ multiplex PCR, and its TCRdb copy is limited to in-frame clones, with some not included. That table is the source of V, J and clone size, and D and trimming were worked out from the DNA. The sample has over 65,000 clones; 80% to 95% are singletons. This chain uses TRBV29-1 with TRBJ2-7; D perhaps matches TRBD2 (6 bases). The source is a human donor in a cohort sampled during active COVID-19. Sequencing was carried out using peripheral blood. The CDR3 spells CSAQAGSYEQYF. CDR3 bases: TGCAGCGCCCAGGCGGGGTCCTACGAGCAGTACTTC.